One sample yielded the 31 T cell receptor beta chains listed below, sequenced in a study of cytomegalovirus exposure and HLA in healthy donors. The PCR had 60 Vbeta and 13 Jbeta primers. This table comes from immunoSEQ multiplex PCR, and its TCRdb copy is limited to in-frame clones, with some not included. Its table lists more than 45,000 clones. The sample consisted of PBMCs. All receptors come from a male donor in good health and CMV-seronegative.

This chain connects TRBV19 to TRBJ2-1; 10 bases match TRBD2. V gave up 0 bases and J gave up 2 bases; unmatched junction bases: 7. The CDR3 is 18 amino acids. Per germline, CDR1 LNHDA and CDR2 SQIVND (reference sequence). DNA for the CDR3: TGTGCCAGTAGTATAGAGTTAAGACTAGCGGGTGCCTACAATGAGCAGTTCTTC. The encoded protein is CASSIELRLAGAYNEQFF. Full variable domain (remainder filled in from reference TRBV19 and TRBJ2-1): DGGITQSPKYLFRKEGQNVTLSCEQNLNHDAMYWYRQDPGQGLRLIYYSQIVNDFQKGDIAEGYSVSREKKESFPLTVTSAQKNPTAFYLCASSIELRLAGAYNEQFFGPGTRLTVL.

CDR3 in amino acids: CAWSNSRYGYTF. CDR3 in DNA: TGTGCCTGGAGTAACAGCCGCTATGGCTACACCTTC. V and J are TRBV30 and TRBJ1-2; D is unclear. The CDR3 loop spans 12 amino acids. V was shortened by 2 bases and J by 4 bases, with 8 bases between the two germline ends. In germline, CDR1 is GTSNPN, CDR2 SVGIG (reference sequence).

The rearrangement links TRBV6-1 to TRBJ1-1; possibly TRBD1 for D (5 bases). Germline V CDR1 and CDR2: MNHNS, SASEGT. V was clipped by 6 bases and J by 0 bases, with 11 bases between them. The CDR3 is made up of 14 amino acids. The chain's CDR3 is CASRPGFMNTEAFF. The CDR3 DNA follows: TGTGCCAGCAGACCAGGGTTCATGAACACTGAAGCTTTCTTT.

The chain carries TRBV19 and TRBJ1-2; tentatively, D is TRBD1 (6 bases). The CDR3 sequence is 14 residues long. The ends were cut back, 4 bases at V and 3 bases at J, with 12 bases in the middle. Germline lookup yields CDR1 LNHDA and CDR2 SQIVND (reference sequence). The CDR3 here is CASSTQGSDYGYTF. The CDR3 nucleotides read TGTGCCAGTAGTACACAGGGTTCAGACTATGGCTACACCTTC. Full variable domain (missing parts from reference TRBV19 and TRBJ1-2): DGGITQSPKYLFRKEGQNVTLSCEQNLNHDAMYWYRQDPGQGLRLIYYSQIVNDFQKGDIAEGYSVSREKKESFPLTVTSAQKNPTAFYLCASSTQGSDYGYTFGSGTRLTVV.

The chain employs TRBV19 and TRBJ1-1, with TRBD1 identical over 8 bases. J lost 6 bases, V lost 6 bases, and 6 bases had no gene match. This CDR3 spans 13 amino acids. Germline CDR1 is LNHDA and CDR2 is SQIVND (reference sequence). The CDR3 region is CASRPDRESEAFF. Here the CDR3 DNA reads TGTGCCAGTAGGCCGGACAGGGAATCTGAAGCTTTCTTT.

The chain recombines TRBV7-9 with TRBJ1-5, with a tentative D call TRBD1 (5 bases). The V end was cut by 5 bases, the J end by 5 bases, with 13 bases between. Germline values: CDR1 SEHNR, CDR2 FQNEAQ (reference sequence). The CDR3 consists of 14 residues. The CDR3 reads CASSPRGGDQPQHF. The CDR3 DNA follows: TGTGCCAGCAGCCCCCGGGGGGGGGATCAGCCCCAGCATTTT.

The J gene is TRBJ1-6, the V gene TRBV5-4, with 8 bases fitting TRBD1. V lost 2 bases to trimming and J lost 8 bases; unmatched junction nucleotides: 6. This CDR3 has 15 amino acids. Looked up from germline, CDR1 is SGHNT and CDR2 is YYREEE (reference sequence). CDR3: CASSFGGQGDSPLHF. The DNA for the CDR3 is TGTGCCAGCAGCTTCGGCGGACAGGGCGATTCACCCCTCCACTTT. The full variable domain, rest sourced from reference TRBV5-4 and TRBJ1-6, is ETGVTQSPTHLIKTRGQQVTLRCSSQSGHNTVSWYQQALGQGPQFIFQYYREEENGRGNFPPRFSGLQFPNYSSELNVNALELDDSALYLCASSFGGQGDSPLHFGNGTRLTVT.

The V gene is TRBV6-4, the J gene TRBJ2-3; 9 bases are shared with TRBD2. The CDR3 is 14 residues long. Per the germline V gene, CDR1 is MRHNA and CDR2 is SNTAGT. The J segment lost 6 bases and the V segment lost 0 bases, leaving 1 base of the junction unmatched. The CDR3 nucleotides read TGTGCCAGCAGTGACTCGCGGGGGGGCGATACGCAGTATTTT. It is translated as CASSDSRGGDTQYF.

This chain uses TRBV18 with TRBJ1-4, with 7 bases aligning to TRBD1. The germline gives CDR1 KGHSH, CDR2 LQKENI. J lost 7 bases, V lost 6 bases, and 5 bases had no gene match. The CDR3 extends over 13 amino acids. The CDR3 region is CASSYRDSEKLFF. The CDR3 DNA reads as TGTGCCAGCTCGTATCGGGACAGTGAAAAACTGTTTTTT.

The chain combines TRBV5-1 with TRBJ2-3; possible D gene TRBD2, 6 bases. Germline CDR1 reads SGHRS; CDR2 reads YFSETQ. CDR3 length: 13 residues. With 3 bases removed from V and 6 bases from J, the gap between germline ends came to 11 bases. CDR3 nucleotides: TGCGCCAGCAGCTCGATGACTAGTGATACGCAGTATTTT. Translating gives CASSSMTSDTQYF. Variable domain in full (rest from reference TRBV5-1 and TRBJ2-3): KAGVTQTPRYLIKTRGQQVTLSCSPISGHRSVSWYQQTPGQGLQFLFEYFSETQRNKGNFPGRFSGRQFSNSRSEMNVSTLELGDSALYLCASSSMTSDTQYFGPGTRLTVL.

The V and J genes are TRBV5-1 and TRBJ2-7; 7 nucleotides align to TRBD1. CDR1 and CDR2 from the germline V gene are SGHRS and YFSETQ. The CDR3 is 14 amino acids. V shed 2 bases, J shed 2 bases, and the junction held 4 bases outside the gene matches. The CDR3 here is CASSLQRGPYEQYF. CDR3 DNA: TGCGCCAGCAGCTTACAGAGGGGGCCCTACGAGCAGTACTTC.

J is TRBJ1-2 and V is TRBV30; 10 bases agree with TRBD1. Germline values: CDR1 GTSNPN, CDR2 SVGIG (reference sequence). The CDR3 runs to 12 residues. J was trimmed by 8 bases and V by 8 bases; bases with no gene match: 8. CDR3 region: CATETGGLGYTF. For the CDR3, the DNA is TGTGCCACGGAGACAGGGGGCTTAGGCTACACCTTC.

The chain links TRBV13 to TRBJ2-1, with D tentatively TRBD1 (6 bases). Germline loops: CDR1 PRHDT, CDR2 FYEKMQ (reference sequence). CDR3 length: 14 amino acids. Trimming shortened V by 5 bases and J by 4 bases, and 12 bases separated the two germline ends. CDR3 loop: CASSKRTEYNEQFF. CDR3 DNA sequence: TGTGCCAGCAGCAAGAGGACAGAATACAATGAGCAGTTCTTC.

The chain joins TRBV5-4 to TRBJ2-3, with 9 bases lining up with TRBD2. Germline CDR1 SGHNT, CDR2 YYREEE (reference sequence). V dropped 7 bases and J dropped 4; count of bases not matched to a gene: 10. The CDR3 contains 15 residues. CDR3 protein: CASGTGTSSADTQYF. The CDR3, as DNA: TGTGCCAGCGGAACCGGGACTAGCAGCGCAGATACGCAGTATTTT.

This chain connects TRBV19 to TRBJ2-3; D gene uncertain. CDR1 is LNHDA, CDR2 SQIVND, per germline (reference sequence). V was shortened by 5 bases and J by 2 bases, with 14 bases between the two germline ends. The CDR3 consists of 15 residues. CDR3 in amino acids: CASSPERYYTDTQYF. The CDR3 nucleotides read TGTGCCAGTAGTCCGGAGAGGTACTACACAGATACGCAGTATTTT.

This rearrangement joins TRBV6-5 to TRBJ2-7, with D maybe TRBD1 (6 bases). The CDR3 covers 14 residues. V gave up 5 bases and J gave up 2 bases, with 13 bases separating them. Germline CDR1 reads MNHEY; CDR2 reads SVGAGI. The DNA for the CDR3 is TGTGCCAGCAGTGTCGGACAGACTACCTACGAGCAGTACTTC. It yields the protein CASSVGQTTYEQYF.

This chain links TRBV2 with TRBJ1-2, with D possibly matching TRBD1 (5 bases). The V gene lost 5 bases and the J gene lost 4 bases, with 11 bases spanning the gap. The CDR3 runs 13 residues. Per the germline V gene, CDR1 is SNHLY and CDR2 is FYNNEI. The CDR3 DNA follows: TGTGCCAGCAGTATGGACAAACTCTATGGCTACACCTTC. Its translation is CASSMDKLYGYTF.

V and J are TRBV6-1 and TRBJ1-2; D unresolved. Trimming pared 2 bases from V and 2 bases from J, leaving 15 bases between. This CDR3 contains 16 residues. CDR1 is MNHNS, CDR2 SASEGT, per germline. CDR3 sequence: CASSELFWSNNYGYTF. CDR3 nucleotides: TGTGCCAGCAGTGAACTATTCTGGTCCAACAACTATGGCTACACCTTC.

The J gene is TRBJ1-5, the V gene TRBV14; TRBD1 matches 9 bases. Germline values: CDR1 SGHDN, CDR2 FVKESK. Unmatched junction bases numbered 2, after V lost 1 base and J lost 7 bases. The CDR3 contains 14 residues. The CDR3 region is CASSQGTGDQPQHF. DNA for the CDR3: TGTGCCAGCAGCCAAGGGACAGGGGACCAGCCCCAGCATTTT.

This chain joins TRBV23-1 and TRBJ1-1, with a weak D call TRBD1 (5 bases). TRBV23-1 is sorted into the ORF group, with uncertain function. The ends were cut back, 3 bases at V and 4 bases at J, with 18 bases in the middle. This CDR3 spans 16 amino acids. As DNA, the CDR3 is TGCGCCAGCAGTCAGCGGGCAGGGAGGCGTGGCACTGAAGCTTTCTTT. Translation gives CASSQRAGRRGTEAFF.

The chain couples TRBV6-1 to TRBJ1-1; D might be TRBD1 (6 bases). The CDR3 contains 13 residues. From germline, CDR1 is MNHNS and CDR2 SASEGT. Trimming stripped 6 bases from V and 0 bases from J, with 8 bases between. The CDR3 spells CASRDSLNTEAFF. CDR3 nucleotides: TGTGCCAGCAGGGACAGCTTGAACACTGAAGCTTTCTTT.

The V call is TRBV30, the J call TRBJ1-5, with D tentatively TRBD1 (5 bases). Germline CDR1 GTSNPN, CDR2 SVGIG (reference sequence). Trimming removed 2 bases at V and 7 bases at J, with 18 bases between. This CDR3 is built from 15 residues. The CDR3 spells CAWSPSTGIRQPQHF. The DNA for the CDR3 is TGTGCCTGGAGTCCTTCCACAGGTATAAGGCAGCCCCAGCATTTT.

The V gene is TRBV30, the J gene TRBJ1-5; maybe TRBD1 (5 bases). The germline V and J ends were trimmed by 2 bases and 6 bases, with 11 bases remaining between them. The CDR3 spans 13 residues. The V gene's germline CDR1 is GTSNPN and CDR2 SVGIG (reference sequence). The DNA for the CDR3 is TGTGCCTGGAGTCTCTCGGGGGGTCAGCCCCAGCATTTT. It yields the protein CAWSLSGGQPQHF.

The chain joins TRBV5-6 to TRBJ1-1; possibly TRBD1 for D (6 bases). The CDR3 extends over 14 amino acids. Germline CDR1 is SGHDT and CDR2 is YYEEEE. V lost 5 bases and J 0 bases, leaving 11 bases between the germline ends. CDR3 sequence reads: CASRLQGLNTEAFF. The CDR3 region has the DNA TGTGCCAGCAGATTACAGGGATTGAACACTGAAGCTTTCTTT.

This chain uses TRBV2 with TRBJ1-1; possibly TRBD1 for D (6 bases). The CDR3 totals 14 residues. Trimming removed 6 bases from V and 7 bases from J, with 18 bases in between. Germline CDR1 SNHLY, CDR2 FYNNEI. CDR3 nucleotide sequence: TGTGCCAGCAGGGCGGGGGCCCCTTCGGATGAAGCTTTCTTT. It translates to CASRAGAPSDEAFF.

The V and J genes are TRBV18 and TRBJ1-5; D is unclear. This CDR3 has 15 residues. Trimming cost V 6 bases and J 0 bases, with 12 bases left between them. Germline CDR1 is KGHSH and CDR2 is LQKENI. The CDR3 DNA sequence: TGTGCCAGCTCCCCCCCCGGTTATAGCAATCAGCCCCAGCATTTT. It specifies CASSPPGYSNQPQHF.

The rearrangement joins TRBV29-1 to TRBJ2-7, with 7 bases aligning to TRBD1. The CDR3 is made up of 12 amino acids. Trimming at V came to 6 bases and at J to 4 bases, leaving 6 bases not matched to a gene. The germline V gene has CDR1 SQVTM and CDR2 ANQGSEA. This chain's CDR3 is CSVRRQGYEQYF. The CDR3 bases are TGCAGCGTACGACGACAGGGATACGAGCAGTACTTC.

The chain couples TRBV13 to TRBJ1-1; a possible D gene is TRBD1 (6 bases). This CDR3 is 13 amino acids long. V was cut by 2 bases and J by 5 bases, with 9 bases left in between. Germline CDR1 PRHDT, CDR2 FYEKMQ (reference sequence). The CDR3 loop is CASSLQGNTEAFF. As DNA, the CDR3 is TGTGCCAGCAGCTTACAGGGGAATACTGAAGCTTTCTTT.

This sequence joins TRBV7-2 and TRBJ2-2; TRBD2 agrees at 12 bases. Germline V gene sequence: CDR1 SGHTA, CDR2 FQGNSA. The CDR3 runs to 18 residues. Trimming took 2 bases from V and 6 from J; bases not matched to a gene: 10. In nucleotides, the CDR3 is TGTGCCAGCAGCTTACAACTAGCGGGGGGTCAGGGCCCCGGGGAGCTGTTTTTT. Residues: CASSLQLAGGQGPGELFF.

The V and J genes are TRBV7-3 and TRBJ1-1; D remains unclear. The CDR3 length is 13 residues. Trimming removed 5 bases from V and 8 bases from J, with 15 bases in between. The germline CDR1 and CDR2 sequences are SGHTA and FQGTGA. CDR3 in amino acids: CASSVNPVQEAFF. Here the CDR3 DNA reads TGTGCCAGCAGCGTAAACCCCGTACAAGAAGCTTTCTTT. Variable domain in full (rest from reference TRBV7-3 and TRBJ1-1): GAGVSQTPSNKVTEKGKYVELRCDPISGHTALYWYRQSLGQGPEFLIYFQGTGAADDSGLPNDRFFAVRPEGSVSTLKIQRTERGDSAVYLCASSVNPVQEAFFGQGTRLTVV.

The V gene is TRBV19, the J gene TRBJ1-4; 9 positions match TRBD1. CDR3 length: 13 residues. V lost 9 bases, J lost 8 bases, and 7 bases stayed unmatched. CDR1 and CDR2 from the germline V gene are LNHDA and SQIVND (reference sequence). CDR3 nucleotides: TGTGCCAGCGCGGACAGGGGAGGGGAAAAACTGTTTTTT. It yields the protein CASADRGGEKLFF. Full variable domain (rest looked up from reference TRBV19 and TRBJ1-4): DGGITQSPKYLFRKEGQNVTLSCEQNLNHDAMYWYRQDPGQGLRLIYYSQIVNDFQKGDIAEGYSVSREKKESFPLTVTSAQKNPTAFYLCASADRGGEKLFFGSGTQLSVL.